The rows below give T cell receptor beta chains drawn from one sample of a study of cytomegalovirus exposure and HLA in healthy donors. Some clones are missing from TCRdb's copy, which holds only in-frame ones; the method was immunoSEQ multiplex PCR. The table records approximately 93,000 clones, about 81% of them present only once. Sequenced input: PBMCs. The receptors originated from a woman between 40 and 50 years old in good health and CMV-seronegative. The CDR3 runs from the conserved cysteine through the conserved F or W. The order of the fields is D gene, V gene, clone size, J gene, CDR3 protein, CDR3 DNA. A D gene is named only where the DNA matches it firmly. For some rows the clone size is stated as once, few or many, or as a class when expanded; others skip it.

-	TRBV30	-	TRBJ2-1	CAWSGGVSYSYNEQFF	TGTGCCTGGAGTGGGGGCGTATCCTACTCCTACAATGAGCAGTTCTTC
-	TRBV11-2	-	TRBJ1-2	CASSLRGYATYTF	TGTGCCAGCAGCCTTCGAGGATACGCCACTTACACCTTC
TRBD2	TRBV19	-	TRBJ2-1	CASSTTSGSYNEQFF	TGTGCCAGTAGTACCACTAGCGGCTCCTACAATGAGCAGTTCTTC
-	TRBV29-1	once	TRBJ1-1	CSVIGSEAFF	TGCAGCGTAATCGGGAGTGAAGCTTTCTTT
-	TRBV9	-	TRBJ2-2	CASSVVGRTNTGELFF	TGTGCCAGCAGCGTAGTGGGGCGAACGAACACCGGGGAGCTGTTTTTT
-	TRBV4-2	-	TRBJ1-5	CASSQETQGGQPQHF	TGTGCCAGCAGCCAAGAAACTCAGGGTGGTCAGCCCCAGCATTTT
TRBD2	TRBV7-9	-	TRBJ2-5	CASSFISGGGQETQYF	TGTGCCAGCAGCTTTATAAGCGGGGGAGGCCAAGAGACCCAGTACTTC
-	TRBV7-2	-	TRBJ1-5	CASSLAAGGNQPQHF	TGTGCCAGCAGCTTAGCTGCGGGGGGTAATCAGCCCCAGCATTTT
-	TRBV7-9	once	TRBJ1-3	CASSLYTHTIYF	TGTGCCAGCAGCTTATACACGCACACCATATATTTT
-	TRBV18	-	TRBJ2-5	CASSRGETQYF	TGTGCCAGCTCAAGGGGTGAGACCCAGTACTTC
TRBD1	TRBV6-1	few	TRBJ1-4	CASRPGGNEKLFF	TGTGCCAGCAGACCAGGGGGTAATGAAAAACTGTTTTTT
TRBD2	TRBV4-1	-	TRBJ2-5	CASSQDPGGLARETQYF	TGCGCCAGCAGCCAAGACCCCGGGGGACTAGCTCGGGAGACCCAGTACTTC
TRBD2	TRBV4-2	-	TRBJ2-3	CASSQEGGTSGSDTQYF	TGTGCCAGCAGCCAAGAAGGGGGGACTAGCGGGTCAGATACGCAGTATTTT
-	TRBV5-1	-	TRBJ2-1	CASSLVQYDNEQFF	TGCGCCAGCAGCTTGGTGCAGTACGACAATGAGCAGTTCTTC
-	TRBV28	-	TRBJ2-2	CASSRSNTGELFF	TGTGCCAGCAGTAGGAGTAACACCGGGGAGCTGTTTTTT
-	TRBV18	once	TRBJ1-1	CASSGQGNTEAFF	TGTGCCAGCTCCGGGCAGGGGAACACTGAAGCTTTCTTT
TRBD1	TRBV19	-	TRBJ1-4	CASTDRGRKLFF	TGTGCCAGTACGGACAGGGGGAGAAAACTGTTTTTT
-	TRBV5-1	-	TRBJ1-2	CASSSDTGYYGYTF	TGCGCCAGCAGCTCAGACACAGGGTACTATGGCTACACCTTC
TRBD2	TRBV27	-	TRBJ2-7	CASSWRPGLARGDSYEQYF	TGTGCCAGCAGTTGGAGACCGGGACTAGCGCGAGGGGACTCCTACGAGCAGTACTTC
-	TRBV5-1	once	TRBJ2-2	CASSADSLPIGELFF	TGCGCCAGCAGCGCGGACAGTCTCCCCATCGGGGAGCTGTTTTTT
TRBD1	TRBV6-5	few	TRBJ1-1	CASSYSTGVRTEAFF	TGTGCCAGCAGTTACTCGACAGGGGTGAGGACTGAAGCTTTCTTT
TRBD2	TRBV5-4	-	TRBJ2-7	CASSHRTSGSTLSEQYF	TGTGCCAGCAGCCACAGGACTAGCGGGAGCACATTATCCGAGCAGTACTTC
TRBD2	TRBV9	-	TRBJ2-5	CASSGTRYETQYF	TGTGCCAGCAGCGGGACTAGATATGAGACCCAGTACTTC